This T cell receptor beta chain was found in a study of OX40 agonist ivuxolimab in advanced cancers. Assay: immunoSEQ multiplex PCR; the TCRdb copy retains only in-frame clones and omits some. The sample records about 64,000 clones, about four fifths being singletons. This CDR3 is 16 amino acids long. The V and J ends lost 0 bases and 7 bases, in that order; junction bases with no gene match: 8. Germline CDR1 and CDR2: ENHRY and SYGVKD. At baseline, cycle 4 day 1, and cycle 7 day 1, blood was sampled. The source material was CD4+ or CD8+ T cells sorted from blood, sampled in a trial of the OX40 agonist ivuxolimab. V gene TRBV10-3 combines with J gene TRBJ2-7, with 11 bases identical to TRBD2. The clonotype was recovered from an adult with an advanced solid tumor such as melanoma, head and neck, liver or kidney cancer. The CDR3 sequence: CAISESGLAGGWEQYF. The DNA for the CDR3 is TGTGCCATCAGTGAGTCGGGGCTAGCGGGAGGTTGGGAGCAGTACTTC.